Presented here are 21 T cell receptor beta chains from one specimen sequenced in a study of CXCR3-negative and CXCR3-positive naive CD8 T cells. The study's findings and limits: When CXCR3-positive naive cells were set against CXCR3-negative naive cells, the former had more hydrophobic TRB CDR3s.

Antigens of these TCRs are unknown. cDNA libraries for TRB were generated by 5' RACE incorporating UMI labels. Reprocessing the 5' RACE reads, TCRdb reports a single entry for every CDR3 protein and omits DNA. The table lists about 4,900 distinct CDR3 sequences, with around 2.5% in the top ten. The specimen sequenced was naive CXCR3+ CD8+ T cells from blood. The subset denotes: CD45RO-CCR7+CD27+CD95- naive CD8+ T cells expressing CXCR3 (TNR3+). The receptors derive from a human donor in good health. Some clones in this sample may be carry-over from other donors' samples.

The rearrangement uses TRBV12-3 or TRBV12-4 and TRBJ1-4; there is no DNA to check the TCRdb D call of TRBD1. The CDR3 totals 15 residues. The CDR3 protein is CASTEVLGENEKLFF.

This clonotype registers medium-sized by frequency. The chain links TRBV7-2 to TRBJ1-1. Per germline, CDR1 SGHTA and CDR2 FQGNSA. This CDR3 region has 13 residues. The CDR3 here is CASSLVGDTEAFF.

Its frequency marks this clonotype as medium-sized. The chain employs TRBV7-3 and TRBJ2-1; TCRdb indicates TRBD1, and absent DNA this call remains unverified. The CDR3 is made up of 16 amino acids. Germline V gene data show CDR1 as SGHTA and CDR2 as FQGTGA. CDR3 sequence: CASTTHGNREYNEQFF.

Frequency places this clonotype as medium-sized. The V gene is TRBV27, the J gene TRBJ1-2; TCRdb's assignment of TRBD1 cannot be checked, as there is no DNA. The germline CDR1 and CDR2 sequences are MNHEY and SMNVEV (reference sequence). This CDR3 is 16 amino acids long. The CDR3 spells CASSLLGGRGTQGYTF.

This clonotype ranks as medium-sized (0.01 to 0.1%) in terms of frequency. This rearrangement joins TRBV29-1 to TRBJ1-1; TCRdb indicates TRBD1, and absent DNA this call remains unverified. CDR3 length equals 13 residues. Germline-derived CDR1 and CDR2 are SQVTM and ANQGSEA. CDR3 in amino acids: CSVVGQTNTEAFF.

The chain links TRBV9 to TRBJ2-1; the TRBD1 assignment by TCRdb is unverifiable without DNA. CDR1 and CDR2 (germline): SGDLS, YYNGEE. CDR3 length: 13 amino acids. The CDR3 sequence: CASSFGTFREQFF.

This clonotype is identified as medium-sized (0.01 to 0.1%) from frequency. The chain combines TRBV7-8 with TRBJ1-2; TCRdb proposes TRBD1, but this gene call is untestable without DNA. The CDR3 loop spans 16 amino acids. The V gene's germline CDR1 is SGHVS and CDR2 FQNEAQ. The CDR3 loop is CASSASPGTDNYGYTF.

The gene calls are TRBV4-3 and TRBJ2-1; TCRdb's assignment of TRBD2 cannot be checked, as there is no DNA. Germline lookup yields CDR1 LGHNA and CDR2 YSLEER. The CDR3 length is 15 residues. The CDR3: CASSQGLAGDDEQFF.

The chain links TRBV20-1 to TRBJ2-1. The CDR3 consists of 13 residues. Germline CDR1 is DFQATT and CDR2 is SNEGSKA (reference sequence). The CDR3 loop is CSARTESYNEQFF.

The CDR3 here is CASSQEAGGRYNEQFF. The rearrangement uses TRBV14 and TRBJ2-1; with no DNA, the TCRdb D assignment of TRBD1 cannot be verified. The length of the CDR3 is 16 residues. Germline V CDR1 and CDR2: SGHDN, FVKESK.

The chain is built from TRBV7-3 and TRBJ2-3; the D call of TRBD1 rests on TCRdb alone, since no DNA is present to check it. The CDR3 covers 14 residues. The germline gives CDR1 SGHTA, CDR2 FQGTGA. The CDR3 here is CASSLMAGADTQYF.

This chain uses TRBV29-1 with TRBJ1-1; TCRdb calls TRBD1, which cannot be checked without DNA. Germline lookup yields CDR1 SQVTM and CDR2 ANQGSEA. The CDR3 sequence is 13 residues long. The chain's CDR3 is CSVEIPGGTEAFF.

Considering frequency, this clonotype is medium-sized. The chain is built from TRBV28 and TRBJ2-4; checking the TCRdb D call of TRBD2 is not possible without DNA. CDR1 and CDR2 from the germline V gene are MDHEN and SYDVKM. The CDR3 extends over 16 amino acids. The CDR3 region is CACWGFAGGGKNIQYF.

The rearrangement links TRBV28 to TRBJ1-3; the D gene TCRdb calls, TRBD1, cannot be checked with no DNA. CDR3 length equals 16 residues. Germline V gene data show CDR1 as MDHEN and CDR2 as SYDVKM. CDR3 protein: CASSLRGRYSGNTIYF.

This chain uses TRBV6-6 with TRBJ1-3. The germline V gene encodes CDR1 MNHNY and CDR2 SVGAGI (reference sequence). The CDR3 runs 14 residues. Here the CDR3 reads CASSPVSSGNTIYF.

This clonotype shows up as medium-sized by frequency. The chain carries TRBV11-1 and TRBJ1-1; TCRdb's D gene call, TRBD1, goes unchecked for lack of DNA. Germline V CDR1 and CDR2: SGHAT, FQDESV (reference sequence). The CDR3 is 13 amino acids. Here the CDR3 reads CASRPRENTEAFF.

The V and J genes are TRBV7-8 and TRBJ2-3; TCRdb calls TRBD1, which cannot be checked without DNA. CDR1 is SGHVS and CDR2 is FQNEAQ in the germline V gene. This CDR3 contains 15 residues. CDR3 amino acids: CASSDRDTGTDTQYF. The entire variable domain, with the rest obtained from reference TRBV7-8 and TRBJ2-3, is as follows: GAGVSQSPRYKVAKRGQDVALRCDPISGHVSLFWYQQALGQGPEFLTYFQNEAQLDKSGLPSDRFFAERPEGSVSTLKIQRTQQEDSAVYLCASSDRDTGTDTQYFGPGTRLTVL.

The V call is TRBV4-1, the J call TRBJ2-2; TCRdb names TRBD2, which stays unverified in the absence of DNA. Looked up from germline, CDR1 is MGHRA and CDR2 is YSYEKL. CDR3 length equals 17 residues. This chain's CDR3 is CASSPQLAGGNTGELFF.

Considering frequency, this clonotype is medium-sized. This rearrangement joins TRBV20-1 to TRBJ1-1. Germline V gene sequence: CDR1 DFQATT, CDR2 SNEGSKA (reference sequence). This CDR3 is 14 amino acids long. CDR3 protein: CSARPNGEGLEAFF.

The V and J genes are TRBV6-2 or TRBV6-3 and TRBJ2-2. CDR3 size: 16 residues. CDR1 is MNHEY, CDR2 SVGEGT, per germline. The CDR3: CASSYPERMHTGELFF.

V is TRBV29-1 and J is TRBJ1-5; TCRdb's D call of TRBD1 is untestable without DNA. This CDR3 has 18 residues. Germline-derived CDR1 and CDR2 are SQVTM and ANQGSEA. The CDR3 protein is CSVLINNVGTGRCQPQHF. Using reference TRBV29-1 and TRBJ1-5 for the parts outside the CDR3, the full variable domain is SAVISQKPSRDICQRGTSLTIQCQVDSQVTMMFWYRQQPGQSLTLIATANQGSEATYESGFVIDKFPISRPNLTFSTLTVSNMSPEDSSIYLCSVLINNVGTGRCQPQHFGDGTRLSIL.